One sample yielded the 15 T cell receptor beta chains listed below, sequenced in a study of shared clonotypes between healthy human individuals. Profiling relied on immunoSEQ multiplex PCR, and the TCRdb table lists in-frame clones only, not all of them. The top ten clones hold under 0.15% of a sample with 2 million to 2.5 million clones, 95% of them seen once. The sequenced sample consisted of naive CD4+ T cells sorted from blood. The subset was: CD45RA+ positively selected. The origin of the receptors is a man in his late teens or twenties in good health.

The J gene is TRBJ1-1, the V gene TRBV19; D is perhaps TRBD1 (5 bases). Trimming pared 9 bases from V and 3 bases from J, leaving 14 bases between. The CDR3 totals 13 residues. CDR1 and CDR2 from the germline V gene are LNHDA and SQIVND (reference sequence). This CDR3 is CASSRDHYTEAFF. In DNA form, the CDR3 reads TGTGCCAGCAGCAGGGACCACTACACTGAAGCTTTCTTT.

The chain recombines TRBV6-6 with TRBJ1-3, with D perhaps matching TRBD1 (5 bases). Germline CDR1 and CDR2: MNHNY and SVGAGI (reference sequence). V lost 4 bases and J lost 4, with 17 bases in between. CDR3 length equals 16 residues. CDR3 sequence (DNA): TGTGCCAGCAGTTTACACCTAGGGGAGATAGGAAACACCATATATTTT. Protein sequence: CASSLHLGEIGNTIYF.

The chain uses TRBV28 and TRBJ2-7, with TRBD1 identical over 12 bases. The length of the CDR3 is 14 residues. In germline, CDR1 is MDHEN, CDR2 SYDVKM. Trimming at V came to 10 bases and at J to 5 bases, leaving 9 bases not matched to a gene. The CDR3 region has the DNA TGTGCCACCACGGGACAGGGGGCGTCCAACGAGCAGTACTTC. This encodes CATTGQGASNEQYF.

The V gene is TRBV4-1, the J gene TRBJ1-3, with TRBD2 matching over 7 bases. The assigned J gene may be wrong: the sequence end matches TRBJ2-2 better. The CDR3 is made up of 15 amino acids. Germline lookup yields CDR1 MGHRA and CDR2 YSYEKL. DNA for the CDR3: TGCGCCAGCAGCCACGCGGGAGACTACACCGGGGAGCTGTTTTTT. The encoded protein is CASSHAGDYTGELFF.

The chain employs TRBV2 and TRBJ1-5; no definite D call. Per the germline V gene, CDR1 is SNHLY and CDR2 is FYNNEI. The V and J ends lost 4 bases and 3 bases respectively, with 7 bases between them. CDR3 length equals 13 residues. The CDR3 DNA follows: TGTGCCAGCAGTGTTGCAGCCAATCAGCCCCAGCATTTT. This codes for CASSVAANQPQHF.

The CDR3 bases are TGCGCCAGCAGCCAAGATCGGGGGGGAGGTTTCTCCTACGAGCAGTACTTC. Its translation is CASSQDRGGGFSYEQYF. The rearrangement links TRBV4-3 to TRBJ2-7; TRBD2 matches at 8 bases. This CDR3 region has 17 residues. Trimming removed 0 bases from V and 0 bases from J; junction bases left unmatched: 7. CDR1 and CDR2 (germline): LGHNA, YSLEER.

This CDR3 is CAISESDLAGVEQYF. CDR3 bases: TGTGCCATCAGTGAGTCGGACCTAGCGGGAGTCGAGCAGTACTTC. The rearrangement links TRBV10-3 to TRBJ2-7; 10 bases match TRBD2. Germline loops: CDR1 ENHRY, CDR2 SYGVKD. The CDR3 runs to 15 residues. After removal of 0 bases from V and 6 bases from J, the junction contained 5 bases not matched to a gene.

The chain's CDR3 is CASSAGGKSSEKLFF. The CDR3 bases are TGTGCCAGCTCGGCAGGGGGGAAGTCTAGTGAAAAACTGTTTTTT. This chain connects TRBV2 to TRBJ1-4, with 7 bases lining up with TRBD1. CDR1 and CDR2 from the germline V gene are SNHLY and FYNNEI. This CDR3 comprises 15 residues. Germline trimming cut 8 bases from V and 7 bases from J; bases unmatched to any gene: 13.

The genes are TRBV30 and TRBJ1-5; D might be TRBD1 (5 bases). The CDR3 has 14 residues. The V end lost 0 bases, the J end lost 6 bases, and 12 bases lay between the germline ends. Germline V CDR1 and CDR2: GTSNPN, SVGIG (reference sequence). The CDR3 nucleotides are TGTGCCTGGAGTGTAATAGGGGACCTTCAGCCCCAGCATTTT. Its translation is CAWSVIGDLQPQHF.

Written as DNA, the CDR3 is TGTGCCAGCAGCTACACGGAGACCCAGTACTTC. Protein sequence: CASSYTETQYF. The chain carries TRBV5-6 and TRBJ2-5, with D unresolved. The CDR3 consists of 11 residues. Germline CDR1 SGHDT, CDR2 YYEEEE. V was pared by 3 bases and J by 5 bases, with 5 bases between.

This rearrangement joins TRBV11-2 to TRBJ2-6; no reliable D call. This CDR3 region has 15 residues. Germline V gene sequence: CDR1 SGHAT, CDR2 FQNNGV. Trimming cost V 4 bases and J 6 bases, with 13 bases left between them. In DNA, the CDR3 is TGTGCCAGCAGCTCCCCGATAAACTTGGCCAACGTCCTGACTTTC. Its protein is CASSSPINLANVLTF.

The chain couples TRBV19 to TRBJ1-2, with 10 positions matching TRBD1. J was trimmed by 8 bases and V by 3 bases; bases with no gene match: 6. CDR1 and CDR2 (germline): LNHDA, SQIVND (reference sequence). This CDR3 contains 14 residues. The CDR3 bases are TGTGCCAGTAGTATCAAGACAGGGGGCGTGGGCTACACCTTC. Encoded protein: CASSIKTGGVGYTF. The complete variable domain, with remaining parts taken from reference TRBV19 and TRBJ1-2, reads DGGITQSPKYLFRKEGQNVTLSCEQNLNHDAMYWYRQDPGQGLRLIYYSQIVNDFQKGDIAEGYSVSREKKESFPLTVTSAQKNPTAFYLCASSIKTGGVGYTFGSGTRLTVV.

The chain recombines TRBV2 with TRBJ1-2; perhaps TRBD1 as D (5 bases). The CDR3 spans 14 residues. Trimming stripped 6 bases from V and 6 bases from J, with 17 bases between. Germline V gene lookup returns CDR1 SNHLY and CDR2 FYNNEI. CDR3 DNA: TGTGCCAGCAGGCCCGATTCCGGGGGGAATGGCTACACCTTC. Amino acids: CASRPDSGGNGYTF.

This chain's CDR3 is CASSSTLAASYNEQFF. CDR3 sequence (DNA): TGTGCCAGCAGCTCTACACTAGCGGCCTCCTACAATGAGCAGTTCTTC. The V gene is TRBV5-4, the J gene TRBJ2-1; 8 bases line up with TRBD2. Germline values: CDR1 SGHNT, CDR2 YYREEE (reference sequence). Trimming cost V 3 bases and J 0 bases; bases outside gene matches: 5. CDR3 length: 16 amino acids.

With respect to this clone: Other DNA sequences from this sample encode an identical CDR3 as well. This chain uses TRBV18 with TRBJ1-2; D possibly corresponds to TRBD1 (5 bases). Per the germline V gene, CDR1 is KGHSH and CDR2 is LQKENI. The CDR3 is made up of 13 amino acids. The ends were cut back, 3 bases at V and 3 bases at J, with 8 bases in the middle. CDR3: CASSPGGDYGYTF. In nucleotides, the CDR3 is TGTGCCAGCTCACCCGGAGGGGACTATGGCTACACCTTC.